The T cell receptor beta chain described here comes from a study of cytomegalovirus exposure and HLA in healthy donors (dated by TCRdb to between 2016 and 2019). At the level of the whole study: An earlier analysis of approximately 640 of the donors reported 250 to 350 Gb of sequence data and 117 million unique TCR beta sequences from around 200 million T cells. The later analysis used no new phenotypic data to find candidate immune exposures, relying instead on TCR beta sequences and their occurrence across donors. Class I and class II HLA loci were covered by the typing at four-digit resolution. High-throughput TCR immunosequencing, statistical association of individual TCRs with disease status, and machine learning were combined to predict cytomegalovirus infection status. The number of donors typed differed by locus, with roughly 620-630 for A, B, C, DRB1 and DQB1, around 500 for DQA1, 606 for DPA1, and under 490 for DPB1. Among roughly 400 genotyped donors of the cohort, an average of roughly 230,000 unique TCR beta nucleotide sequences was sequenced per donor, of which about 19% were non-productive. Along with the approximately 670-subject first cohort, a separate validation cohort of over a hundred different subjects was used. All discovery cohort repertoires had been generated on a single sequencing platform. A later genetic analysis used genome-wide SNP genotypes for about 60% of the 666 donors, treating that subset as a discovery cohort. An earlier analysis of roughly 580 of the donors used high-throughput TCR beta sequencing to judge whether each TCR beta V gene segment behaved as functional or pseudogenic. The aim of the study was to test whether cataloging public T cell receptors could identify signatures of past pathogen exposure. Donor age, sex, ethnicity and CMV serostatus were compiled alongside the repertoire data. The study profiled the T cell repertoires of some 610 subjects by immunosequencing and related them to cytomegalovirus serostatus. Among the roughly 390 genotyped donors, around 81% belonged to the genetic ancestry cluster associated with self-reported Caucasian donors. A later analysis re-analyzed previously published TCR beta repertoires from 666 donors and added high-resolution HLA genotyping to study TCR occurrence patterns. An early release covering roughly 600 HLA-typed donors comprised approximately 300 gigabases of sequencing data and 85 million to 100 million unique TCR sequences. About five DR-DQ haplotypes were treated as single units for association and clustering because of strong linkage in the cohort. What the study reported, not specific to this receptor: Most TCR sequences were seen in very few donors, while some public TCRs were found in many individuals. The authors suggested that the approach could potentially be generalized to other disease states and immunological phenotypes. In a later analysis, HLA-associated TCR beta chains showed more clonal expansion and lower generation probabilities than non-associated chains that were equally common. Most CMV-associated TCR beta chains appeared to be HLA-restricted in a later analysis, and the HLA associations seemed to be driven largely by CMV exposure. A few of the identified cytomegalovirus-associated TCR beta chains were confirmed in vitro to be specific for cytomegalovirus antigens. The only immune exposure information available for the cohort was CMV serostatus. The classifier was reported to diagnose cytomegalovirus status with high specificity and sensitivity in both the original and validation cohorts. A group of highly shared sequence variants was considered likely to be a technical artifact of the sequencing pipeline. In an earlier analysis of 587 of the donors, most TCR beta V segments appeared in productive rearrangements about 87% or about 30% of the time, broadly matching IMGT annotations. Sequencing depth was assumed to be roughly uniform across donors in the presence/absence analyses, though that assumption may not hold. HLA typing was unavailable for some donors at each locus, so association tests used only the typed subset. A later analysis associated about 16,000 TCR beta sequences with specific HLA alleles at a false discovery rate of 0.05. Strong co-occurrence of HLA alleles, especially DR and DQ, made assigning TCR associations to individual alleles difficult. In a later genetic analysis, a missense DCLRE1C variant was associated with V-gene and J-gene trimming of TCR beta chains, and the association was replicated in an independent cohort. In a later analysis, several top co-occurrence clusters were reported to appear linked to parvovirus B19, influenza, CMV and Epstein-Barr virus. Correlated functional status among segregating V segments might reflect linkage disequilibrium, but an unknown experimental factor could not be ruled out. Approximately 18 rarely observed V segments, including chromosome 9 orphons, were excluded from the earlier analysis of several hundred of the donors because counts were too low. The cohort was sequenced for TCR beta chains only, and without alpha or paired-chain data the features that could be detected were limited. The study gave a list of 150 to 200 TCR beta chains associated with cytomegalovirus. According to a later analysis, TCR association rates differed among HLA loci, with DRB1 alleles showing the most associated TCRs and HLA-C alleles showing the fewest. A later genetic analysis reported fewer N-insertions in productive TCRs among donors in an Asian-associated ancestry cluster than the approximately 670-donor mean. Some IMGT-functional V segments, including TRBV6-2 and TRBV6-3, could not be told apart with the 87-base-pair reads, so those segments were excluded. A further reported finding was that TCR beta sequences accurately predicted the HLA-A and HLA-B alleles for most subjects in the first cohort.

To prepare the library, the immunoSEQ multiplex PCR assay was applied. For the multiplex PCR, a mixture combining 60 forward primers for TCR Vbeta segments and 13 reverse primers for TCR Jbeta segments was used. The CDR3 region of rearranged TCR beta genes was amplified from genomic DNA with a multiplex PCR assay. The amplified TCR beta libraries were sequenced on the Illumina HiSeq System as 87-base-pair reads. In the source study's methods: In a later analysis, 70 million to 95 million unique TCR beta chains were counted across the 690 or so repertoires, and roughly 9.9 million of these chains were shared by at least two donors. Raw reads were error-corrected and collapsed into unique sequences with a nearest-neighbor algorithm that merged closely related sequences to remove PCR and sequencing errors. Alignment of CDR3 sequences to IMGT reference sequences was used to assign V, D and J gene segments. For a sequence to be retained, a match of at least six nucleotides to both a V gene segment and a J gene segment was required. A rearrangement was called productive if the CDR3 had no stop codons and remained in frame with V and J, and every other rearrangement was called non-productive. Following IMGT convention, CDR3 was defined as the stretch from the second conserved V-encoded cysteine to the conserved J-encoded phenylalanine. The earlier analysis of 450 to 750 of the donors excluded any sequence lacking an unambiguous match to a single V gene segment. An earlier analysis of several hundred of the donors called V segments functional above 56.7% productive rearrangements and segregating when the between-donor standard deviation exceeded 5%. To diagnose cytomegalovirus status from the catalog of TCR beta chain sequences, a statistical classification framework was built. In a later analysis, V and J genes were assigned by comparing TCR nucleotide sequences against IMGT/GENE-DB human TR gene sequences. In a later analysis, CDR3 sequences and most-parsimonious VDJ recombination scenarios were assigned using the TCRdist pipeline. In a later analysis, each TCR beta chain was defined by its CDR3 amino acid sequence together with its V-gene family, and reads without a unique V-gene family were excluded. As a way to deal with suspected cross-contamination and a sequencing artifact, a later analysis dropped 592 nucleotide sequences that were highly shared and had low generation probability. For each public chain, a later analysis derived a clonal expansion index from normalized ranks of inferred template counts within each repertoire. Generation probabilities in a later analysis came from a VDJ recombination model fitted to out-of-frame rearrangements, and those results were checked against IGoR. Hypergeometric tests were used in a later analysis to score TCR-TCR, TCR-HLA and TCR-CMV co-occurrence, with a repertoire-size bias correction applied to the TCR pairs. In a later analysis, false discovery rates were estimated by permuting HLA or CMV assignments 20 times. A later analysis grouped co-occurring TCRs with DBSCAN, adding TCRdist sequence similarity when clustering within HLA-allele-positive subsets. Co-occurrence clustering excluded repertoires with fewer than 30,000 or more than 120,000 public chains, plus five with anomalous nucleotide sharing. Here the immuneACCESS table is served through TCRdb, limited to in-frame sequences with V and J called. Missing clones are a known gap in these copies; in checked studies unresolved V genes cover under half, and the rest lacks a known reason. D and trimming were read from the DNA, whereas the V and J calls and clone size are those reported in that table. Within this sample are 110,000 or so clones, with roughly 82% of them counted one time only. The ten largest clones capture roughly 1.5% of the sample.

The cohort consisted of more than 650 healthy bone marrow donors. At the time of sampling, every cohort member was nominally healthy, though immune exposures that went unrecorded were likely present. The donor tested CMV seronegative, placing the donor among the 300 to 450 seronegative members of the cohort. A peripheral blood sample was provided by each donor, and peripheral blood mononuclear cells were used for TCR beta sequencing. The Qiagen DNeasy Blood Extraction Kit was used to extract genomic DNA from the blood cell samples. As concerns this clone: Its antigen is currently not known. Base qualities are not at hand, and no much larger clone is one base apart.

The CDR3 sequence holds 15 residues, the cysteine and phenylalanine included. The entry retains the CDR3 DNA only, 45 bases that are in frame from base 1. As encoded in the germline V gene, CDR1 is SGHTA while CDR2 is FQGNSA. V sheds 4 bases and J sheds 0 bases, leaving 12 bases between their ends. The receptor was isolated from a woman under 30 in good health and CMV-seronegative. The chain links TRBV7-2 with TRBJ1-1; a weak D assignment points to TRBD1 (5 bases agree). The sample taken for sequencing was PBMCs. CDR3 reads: CASSSRASMNTEAFF. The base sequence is TGTGCCAGCAGCTCCAGGGCGTCGATGAACACTGAAGCTTTCTTT. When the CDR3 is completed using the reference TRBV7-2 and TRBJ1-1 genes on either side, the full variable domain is GAGVSQSPSNKVTEKGKDVELRCDPISGHTALYWYRQSLGQGLEFLIYFQGNSAPDKSGLPSDRFSAERTGGSVSTLTIQRTQQEDSAVYLCASSSRASMNTEAFFGQGTRLTVV.